This paragraph covers one T cell receptor beta chain sequence. Authors' analysis steps: Reference gene primers were amplified, and this amplification served to estimate nucleated cell counts. Clones were sequenced by immunoSEQ multiplex PCR, and TCRdb holds only the in-frame ones, with some missing. The DNA was the basis for D and trimming; V, J and clone size are from that table. This table has about 400,000 clones, about 90% appearing once. The source of the sample is a study of blood T cell repertoires in COVID-19. Overall study context: Collection of acute and convalescent COVID-19 samples took place in the United States, Italy and Spain. T cells, B-cell-depleted T cells, or PBMCs supplied cDNA or gDNA.

Sequencing was done on a sample of peripheral blood. The sequence derives from a middle-aged man with acute or convalescent COVID-19.

The CDR3 spells CATSRGWGLAVTDTQYF. The CDR3 DNA is TGTGCCACCAGCAGAGGTTGGGGACTAGCGGTCACAGATACGCAGTATTTT. J is TRBJ2-3 and V is TRBV15; 11 bases are shared with TRBD2. Germline trimming cut 1 base from V and 2 bases from J; bases unmatched to any gene: 5. CDR3 length: 17 amino acids. CDR1 is LNHNV and CDR2 is YYDKDF in the germline V gene (reference sequence).